This is a list of T cell receptor beta chains from one sample in a study of regulatory T cells in long-lasting Graves disease. TCRdb passed the multiplex PCR reads through MiXCR, listing each CDR3 protein once. This sample has some 490,000 distinct CDR3 sequences, with around 13% found just once. The same data also went into a second study, on T cells in Graves' hyperthyroidism and ophthalmopathy.

Sequenced material: peripheral blood mononuclear cells (PBMCs), taken at new diagnosis, from a patient treated with antithyroid drugs. The receptor set was obtained from a woman aged 25 to 39 with Graves disease. The CDR3 runs from the conserved cysteine through the conserved F or W. D genes are given only for firm matches. Clone sizes are given selectively: once, few, many, or a class where the clone is expanded.

d_call,v_call,j_call,clone_size,cdr3_aa,cdr3_nt
.,TRBV11-3,TRBJ2-7,.,CASSLRPPRVEYYEQYF,TGTGCCAGCAGTTTGAGACCACCTAGGGTGGAGTACTACGAGCAGTACTTC
.,TRBV19,TRBJ1-1,.,CASRKGGGGMNTEAFF,TGTGCCAGTAGAAAGGGGGGGGGGGGAATGAACACTGAAGCTTTCTTT
.,TRBV4-2,TRBJ2-1,.,CASSQMWASNEQFF,TGTGCCAGCAGCCAAATGTGGGCTAGCAATGAGCAGTTCTTC
TRBD1,TRBV19,TRBJ1-2,many,CASSNRQGAVNYGYTF,TGTGCCAGTAGTAACCGTCAGGGGGCTGTGAACTATGGCTACACCTTC
.,TRBV27,TRBJ2-7,many,CASSRQGGRYEQYF,TGTGCCAGCAGTCGGCAAGGGGGTAGGTACGAGCAGTACTTC
.,TRBV7-9,TRBJ1-4,.,CASATRGATNEKLFF,TGTGCCAGTGCCACCAGGGGTGCAACTAATGAAAAACTGTTTTTT
.,TRBV28,TRBJ2-4,many,CASSYTVLAVAKNIQYF,TGTGCCAGCAGTTACACCGTTCTCGCGGTAGCCAAAAACATTCAGTACTTC
.,TRBV4-3,TRBJ1-2,.,CASSPRVNYGYTF,TGCGCCAGCAGCCCTAGGGTGAACTATGGCTACACCTTC
TRBD2,TRBV7-8,TRBJ2-7,many,CASSLYEGLAFSSYEQYF,TGTGCCAGCAGCTTATATGAGGGACTAGCGTTTAGCTCCTACGAGCAGTACTTC
.,TRBV7-9,TRBJ2-7,.,CASSQTGTLGEQYF,TGTGCCAGCAGCCAGACGGGGACTTTGGGTGAGCAGTACTTC
.,TRBV9,TRBJ2-5,many,CASSVGGGWVETQYF,TGTGCCAGCAGCGTAGGTGGGGGGTGGGTGGAGACCCAGTACTTC
.,TRBV11-2,TRBJ2-7,many,CASSPTYSSYGQYF,TGTGCCAGCAGCCCCACATATAGCTCCTACGGGCAGTACTTC
.,TRBV12-3/TRBV12-4,TRBJ1-2,many,CASRGSYGYTF,TGTGCCAGCAGGGGTTCCTATGGCTACACCTTC
TRBD2,TRBV5-5,TRBJ2-3,.,CASSSWTSGVRDTQYF,TGTGCCAGCAGCTCTTGGACTAGCGGGGTCCGGGATACGCAGTATTTT
.,TRBV20-1,TRBJ2-7,many,CSARDRSENWESEQYF,TGCAGTGCTAGAGATCGGTCGGAGAATTGGGAATCCGAGCAGTACTTC
.,TRBV19,TRBJ2-2,many,CATKMWAGDTGELFF,TGTGCCACTAAGATGTGGGCAGGGGACACCGGGGAGCTGTTTTTT
TRBD1,TRBV20-1,TRBJ1-1,many,CSARDPGGGTEAFF,TGCAGTGCTAGAGATCCAGGGGGTGGGACTGAAGCTTTCTTT
TRBD1,TRBV19,TRBJ1-4,.,CAVGQGAHLLFF,TGTGCCGTTGGACAGGGGGCACATCTCCTGTTTTTT
.,TRBV12-3/TRBV12-4,TRBJ1-6,many,CASSDLFSPLHF,TGTGCCAGCAGCGACTTATTCTCACCCCTCCACTTT
.,TRBV2,TRBJ1-5,many,CASSARHLGNQPQHF,TGTGCCAGCAGTGCCCGTCATCTAGGCAATCAGCCCCAGCATTTT
TRBD2,TRBV18,TRBJ2-1,many,CASSPSPGLVYNEQFF,TGTGCCAGCTCACCCTCACCGGGACTAGTCTACAATGAGCAGTTCTTC
TRBD1,TRBV20-1,TRBJ1-4,.,CSATRDRQEEKLFF,TGCAGTGCCACCAGGGACAGACAGGAAGAAAAACTGTTTTTT
TRBD2,TRBV6-1,TRBJ2-1,many,CASSWTSGLDSSYNEQFF,TGTGCCAGCAGCTGGACTAGCGGGTTGGATTCCTCCTACAATGAGCAGTTCTTC
.,TRBV20-1,TRBJ1-1,few,CSARDPRGEGTEAFF,TGCAGTGCTAGAGATCCCCGGGGTGAGGGGACTGAAGCTTTCTTT
.,TRBV2,TRBJ1-1,many,CASSARPNTEAFF,TGTGCCAGCAGTGCTCGGCCGAACACTGAAGCTTTCTTT
.,TRBV11-2,TRBJ2-1,many,CASSWYGMINNEQFF,TGTGCCAGCAGCTGGTACGGGATGATTAACAATGAGCAGTTCTTC
.,TRBV19,TRBJ2-1,.,CASSIVGPNEQFF,TGTGCCAGTAGTATTGTCGGACCCAATGAGCAGTTCTTC
TRBD1,TRBV7-9,TRBJ2-7,many,CASSLGTGENYEQYF,TGTGCCAGCAGCTTAGGGACAGGGGAAAACTACGAGCAGTACTTC
.,TRBV11-2,TRBJ2-7,many,CASSLGGNSPYEQYF,TGTGCCAGCAGCTTAGGAGGGAACTCACCCTACGAGCAGTACTTC
.,TRBV6-1,TRBJ2-1,many,CASRRPGLLSSYNEQFF,TGTGCCAGCAGACGACCGGGACTCCTGAGCTCCTACAATGAGCAGTTCTTC
.,TRBV29-1,TRBJ1-3,few,CSVIGAFSGNTIYF,TGCAGCGTTATCGGGGCTTTCTCTGGAAACACCATATATTTT
.,TRBV20-1,TRBJ1-5,many,CSARAGRTGGNSNQPQHF,TGCAGTGCTAGAGCTGGGAGGACGGGAGGTAATAGCAATCAGCCCCAGCATTTT
.,TRBV20-1,TRBJ2-1,few,CSARAELAPNYYNEQFF,TGCAGTGCTAGAGCAGAGCTAGCGCCGAACTATTACAATGAGCAGTTCTTC
TRBD2,TRBV7-9,TRBJ2-1,many,CASSPGLAGGRNEQFF,TGTGCCAGCAGCCCAGGGCTAGCGGGAGGTCGTAATGAGCAGTTCTTC
.,TRBV20-1,TRBJ1-3,many,CSASTSGSGNTIYF,TGCAGTGCTAGCACTTCGGGCTCTGGAAACACCATATATTTT
.,TRBV5-1,TRBJ1-1,many,CASSLGRGRMNTEAFF,TGCGCCAGCAGCCTGGGGAGGGGGAGGATGAACACTGAAGCTTTCTTT
.,TRBV7-9,TRBJ2-3,many,CASSLVLTDTQYF,TGTGCCAGCAGCTTGGTACTCACAGATACGCAGTATTTT
TRBD2,TRBV27,TRBJ2-5,many,CASSLSRWSGNRPQYF,TGTGCCAGCAGTTTATCAAGGTGGAGCGGGAATAGGCCCCAGTACTTC
.,TRBV7-8,TRBJ2-2,many,CASSLQRARTGELFF,TGTGCCAGCAGCTTGCAGCGAGCAAGAACCGGGGAGCTGTTTTTT
TRBD1,TRBV20-1,TRBJ1-4,.,CSAKKPGTDEKLFF,TGCAGTGCTAAGAAGCCCGGGACAGATGAAAAACTGTTTTTT
.,TRBV11-3,TRBJ2-5,many,CASSLWRAPRETQYF,TGTGCCAGCAGCTTATGGCGGGCTCCCCGGGAGACCCAGTACTTC
TRBD1,TRBV27,TRBJ2-7,.,CASSAGTGGGEQYF,TGTGCCAGCAGTGCGGGGACAGGGGGAGGAGAGCAGTACTTC
.,TRBV3-1,TRBJ1-1,many,CASSQTGTEAFF,TGTGCCAGCAGCCAAACAGGGACTGAAGCTTTCTTT
.,TRBV28,TRBJ2-1,many,CASSPPVSNEQFF,TGTGCCAGCAGCCCCCCAGTGTCGAATGAGCAGTTCTTC
.,TRBV4-3,TRBJ2-2,many,CASSPARSLRSNTGELFF,TGCGCCAGCAGCCCAGCTAGGTCCCTTAGATCGAACACCGGGGAGCTGTTTTTT
TRBD1,TRBV20-1,TRBJ2-1,many,CSARFPGTGAREQFF,TGCAGTGCTAGATTCCCCGGGACAGGGGCTCGTGAGCAGTTCTTC
TRBD2,TRBV7-2,TRBJ2-3,many,CASSTRLAGPTDTQYF,TGTGCCAGCAGCACTAGACTAGCGGGACCCACAGATACGCAGTATTTT
TRBD2,TRBV2,TRBJ2-1,many,CASSEGGLAGGEQFF,TGTGCCAGCAGTGAAGGGGGGCTAGCGGGAGGGGAGCAGTTCTTC
TRBD1,TRBV18,TRBJ2-1,.,CASSSFRDRGYEQFF,TGTGCCAGCTCCTCATTTCGGGACAGGGGCTATGAGCAGTTCTTC
.,TRBV4-1,TRBJ1-1,many,CASSQRFATEAFF,TGCGCCAGCAGCCAACGGTTTGCTACTGAAGCTTTCTTT
.,TRBV7-8,TRBJ2-6,many,CASSLYTEYGYVLTF,TGTGCCAGCAGCTTATACACCGAATATGGTTACGTCCTGACTTTC
.,TRBV13,TRBJ2-7,many,CASSLSLYEQYF,TGTGCCAGCAGCTTAAGCCTCTACGAGCAGTACTTC
TRBD1,TRBV27,TRBJ2-1,few,CASSLQGQGRFEQFF,TGTGCCAGCAGTTTACAAGGACAGGGCCGTTTTGAGCAGTTCTTC